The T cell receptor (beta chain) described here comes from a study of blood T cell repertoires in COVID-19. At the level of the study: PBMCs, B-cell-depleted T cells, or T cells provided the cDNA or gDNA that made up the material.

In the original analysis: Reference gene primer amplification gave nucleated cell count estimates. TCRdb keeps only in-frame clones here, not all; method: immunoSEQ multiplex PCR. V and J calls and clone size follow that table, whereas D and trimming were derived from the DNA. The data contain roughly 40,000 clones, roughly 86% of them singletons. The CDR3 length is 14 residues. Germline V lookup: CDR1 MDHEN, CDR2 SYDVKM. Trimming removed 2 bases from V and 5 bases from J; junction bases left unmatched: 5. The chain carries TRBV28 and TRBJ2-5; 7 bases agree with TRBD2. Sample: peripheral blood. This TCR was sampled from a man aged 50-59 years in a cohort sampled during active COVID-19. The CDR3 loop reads CASSLMRERETQYF. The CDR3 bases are TGTGCCAGCAGTTTAATGCGGGAGAGGGAGACCCAGTACTTC.